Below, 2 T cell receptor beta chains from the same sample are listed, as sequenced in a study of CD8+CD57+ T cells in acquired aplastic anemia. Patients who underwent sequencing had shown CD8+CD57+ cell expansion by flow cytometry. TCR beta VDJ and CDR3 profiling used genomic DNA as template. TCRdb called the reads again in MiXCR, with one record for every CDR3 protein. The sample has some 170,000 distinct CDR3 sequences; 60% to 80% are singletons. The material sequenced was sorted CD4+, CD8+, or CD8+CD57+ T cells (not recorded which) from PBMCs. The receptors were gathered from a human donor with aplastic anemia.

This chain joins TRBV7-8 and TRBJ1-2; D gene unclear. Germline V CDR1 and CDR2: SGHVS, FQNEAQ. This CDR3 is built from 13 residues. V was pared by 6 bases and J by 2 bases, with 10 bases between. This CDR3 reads CASSQTPNYGYTF. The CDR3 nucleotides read TGTGCCAGCAGTCAAACACCAAACTATGGCTACACCTTC. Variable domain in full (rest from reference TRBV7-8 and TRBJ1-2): GAGVSQSPRYKVAKRGQDVALRCDPISGHVSLFWYQQALGQGPEFLTYFQNEAQLDKSGLPSDRFFAERPEGSVSTLKIQRTQQEDSAVYLCASSQTPNYGYTFGSGTRLTVV.

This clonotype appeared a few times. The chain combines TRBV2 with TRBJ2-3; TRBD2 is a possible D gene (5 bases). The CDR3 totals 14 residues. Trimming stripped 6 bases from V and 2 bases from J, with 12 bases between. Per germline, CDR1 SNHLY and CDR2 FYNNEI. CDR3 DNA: TGTGCCAGCAGCCCCTCCCGGGACACAGATACGCAGTATTTT. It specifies CASSPSRDTDTQYF.